This T cell receptor beta chain was found in a study of T cell repertoires in cytomegalovirus infection. Study information: Carrying CMV and the relevant HLA type showed in public TCR beta signatures.

There are 15 residues in the CDR3. CDR1 is MNHEY and CDR2 is SVGEGT in the germline V gene. V was pared by 0 bases and J by 7 bases, with 13 bases between. This clonotype was observed at least ten times. Its antigen is currently unknown. TCRdb reprocessed the reads with MiXCR, giving one entry per CDR3 protein. The sample contains tens of thousands of distinct CDR3 sequences, 20% to 30% of which appear only once. This sequence joins TRBV6-2 or TRBV6-3 and TRBJ2-1; no firm D call. The input for sequencing was CD8+ T cells from cultured PBMCs, taken from culture after CMV antigen stimulation. The source of this sequence is a human donor in good health (CMV status not recorded). Some clones in this sample may be carry-over from other donors' samples. The CDR3 sequence is CASSYSNTARNEQFF. CDR3 nucleotide sequence: TGTGCCAGCAGTTACTCGAATACGGCTAGGAATGAGCAGTTCTTC.